The clone carrying this TCR beta chain was seen only once. The data were taken from a study of blood T cell repertoires in COVID-19. On the study more broadly: The United States, Italy and Spain supplied acute and convalescent COVID-19 samples. Sources were T cells, B-cell-depleted T cells, or PBMCs; the material itself was cDNA or gDNA.

Germline CDR1 and CDR2: MNHEY and SVGAGI. The V and J ends lost 0 bases and 3 bases respectively, with 12 bases between them. This CDR3 contains 15 residues. TCRdb keeps only in-frame clones here, not all; method: immunoSEQ multiplex PCR. The sample shows about 390,000 clones, over 75% of them seen only once. The clonotype was recovered from a woman aged 60-75 years with COVID-19, enrolled during active disease. Sequencing was performed on peripheral blood. The genes are TRBV6-5 and TRBJ2-7; the D gene is possibly TRBD1 (5 bases). The CDR3 is CASSYSMQGIYEQYF. The DNA for the CDR3 is TGTGCCAGCAGTTACTCAATGCAGGGCATCTACGAGCAGTACTTC.